Listed here are 22 T cell receptor beta chains from one sample, sequenced in a study of T cell repertoires in cytomegalovirus infection. Via MiXCR, TCRdb re-called the reads, giving one row per CDR3 protein. The sample has roughly 570,000 distinct CDR3 sequences; about 39% are singletons. Their antigens are not known. The starting material was cultured PBMCs, obtained from culture after CMV antigen stimulation. The receptors stem from a human donor in good health (CMV status not recorded). Some clones in this sample may be carry-over from other donors' samples.

This chain links TRBV5-1 with TRBJ1-2, with a weak D call TRBD1 (5 bases). V was cut by 4 bases and J by 4 bases, with 11 bases left in between. The length of the CDR3 is 13 residues. Germline V gene lookup returns CDR1 SGHRS and CDR2 YFSETQ. The CDR3 nucleotides read TGCGCCAGCAGCGGGGGGTTGTCCTATGGCTACACCTTC. Its translation: CASSGGLSYGYTF.

The sample holds a few counts of this clonotype. This chain uses TRBV11-2 with TRBJ2-7; 11 nucleotides agree with TRBD1. V dropped 2 bases and J dropped 2; count of bases not matched to a gene: 2. This CDR3 has 15 residues. The V gene's germline CDR1 is SGHAT and CDR2 FQNNGV. The CDR3, as DNA: TGTGCCAGCAGCTTAACGGGACAGGGGGCCTACGAGCAGTACTTC. Its translation: CASSLTGQGAYEQYF. The full variable domain, with the rest looked up from reference TRBV11-2 and TRBJ2-7, is EAGVAQSPRYKIIEKRQSVAFWCNPISGHATLYWYQQILGQGPKLLIQFQNNGVVDDSQLPKDRFSAERLKGVDSTLKIQPAKLEDSAVYLCASSLTGQGAYEQYFGPGTRLTVT.

The chain is built from TRBV27 and TRBJ2-7; 7 bases map to TRBD2. This CDR3 has 14 amino acids. After removal of 1 base from V and 7 bases from J, the junction contained 7 bases not matched to a gene. Germline CDR1 reads MNHEY; CDR2 reads SMNVEV (reference sequence). CDR3 sequence (DNA): TGTGCCAGCAGTTTATACCCAGCCGGGGGGGAGCAGTACTTC. This sequence encodes CASSLYPAGGEQYF.

This clonotype has a handful of counts. This chain joins TRBV12-3 or TRBV12-4 and TRBJ2-3; D not certain. V lost 3 bases to trimming and J lost 2 bases, with 9 bases between them. There are 14 residues in the CDR3. CDR3 in DNA: TGTGCCAGCAGTTTGAGCGAGATCACAGATACGCAGTATTTT. Its protein is CASSLSEITDTQYF.

V usage is TRBV5-1 and J usage is TRBJ1-2; 12 bases align to TRBD1. The ends lost 4 bases at V and 7 bases at J; junction bases unmatched: 5. Germline lookup yields CDR1 SGHRS and CDR2 YFSETQ. CDR3 length: 14 amino acids. The CDR3 bases are TGCGCCAGCAGCGTGGGACAGGGGGCTGTTGGCTACACCTTC. It is translated as CASSVGQGAVGYTF.

This clonotype has only a few counts. V and J are TRBV7-9 and TRBJ1-1; no definite D call. In germline, CDR1 is SEHNR, CDR2 FQNEAQ (reference sequence). Trimming took 4 bases from V and 5 from J, leaving 14 bases between them. The length of the CDR3 is 14 residues. The CDR3 DNA reads TGTGCCAGCAGCTCCGGGGTCCTGGTGACTGAAGCTTTCTTT. Its protein product is CASSSGVLVTEAFF.

This chain connects TRBV12-3 or TRBV12-4 to TRBJ2-1, with a weak D call TRBD2 (7 bases). Trimming cost V 6 bases and J 6 bases, with 21 bases left between them. The CDR3 runs to 16 residues. This CDR3 reads CASRGGGDSSGNEQFF. The CDR3 region has the DNA TGTGCCAGCAGGGGGGGGGGCGATTCCTCCGGCAATGAGCAGTTCTTC.

V and J are TRBV28 and TRBJ2-7, with TRBD2 identical over 11 bases. CDR1 is MDHEN and CDR2 is SYDVKM in the germline V gene. The CDR3 extends over 15 amino acids. V shed 11 bases and J 7 bases; nucleotides not matched to a gene: 16. CDR3 sequence (DNA): TGTGCCCACTCCCTGGGGACTAGCGGTACGGGGGAGCAGTACTTC. This gives the protein CAHSLGTSGTGEQYF.

The chain has TRBV6-6 and TRBJ2-2, with D unclear. Trimming took 7 bases from V and 0 from J, leaving 6 bases between them. Germline V gene lookup returns CDR1 MNHNY and CDR2 SVGAGI (reference sequence). CDR3 length: 13 residues. The CDR3 sequence: CASTLPNTGELFF. CDR3 nucleotide sequence: TGTGCCAGCACGTTACCGAACACCGGGGAGCTGTTTTTT.

Many counts were recorded for this clonotype. The genes are TRBV7-2 and TRBJ1-1; no definite D call. This CDR3 comprises 14 residues. Germline V gene lookup returns CDR1 SGHTA and CDR2 FQGNSA. V was trimmed by 0 bases and J by 1 base, leaving 6 bases between them. The CDR3, as DNA: TGTGCCAGCAGCTTAGCGAGGGAGAACACTGAAGCTTTCTTT. Amino acid sequence: CASSLARENTEAFF.

This clonotype has more than one count but fewer than ten. CDR3 nucleotides: TGTGCCAGCAGTTTGGCCCTAGCGGGAGGCGACTACGAGCAGTACTTC. Its translation: CASSLALAGGDYEQYF. The chain recombines TRBV27 with TRBJ2-7, with 11 positions matching TRBD2. The ends lost 3 bases at V and 3 bases at J; junction bases unmatched: 7. This CDR3 has 16 amino acids. Germline V gives CDR1 MNHEY, CDR2 SMNVEV (reference sequence).

V usage is TRBV7-6 and J usage is TRBJ2-7; D may be TRBD2 (5 bases). CDR1 and CDR2 from the germline V gene are SGHVS and FNYEAQ. The CDR3 contains 15 residues. The V end lost 5 bases, the J end lost 0 bases, and 14 bases lay between the germline ends. CDR3: CASSASPGNSYEQYF. CDR3 sequence (DNA): TGTGCCAGCAGCGCCAGCCCGGGGAACTCCTACGAGCAGTACTTC.

This clonotype has only a few counts. V and J are TRBV7-2 and TRBJ2-1; a weak D match, TRBD1 (6 bases). The CDR3 has 14 amino acids. The V end was cut by 5 bases, the J end by 12 bases, with 20 bases between. Germline-derived CDR1 and CDR2 are SGHTA and FQGNSA. The CDR3, as DNA: TGTGCCAGCAGCAACCTTATGGGGGCTTTGGGGCAGTTCTTC. Its protein product is CASSNLMGALGQFF.

This chain connects TRBV6-2 or TRBV6-3 to TRBJ2-3, with D possibly being TRBD2 (5 bases). V was cut by 2 bases and J by 1 base, with 10 bases left in between. The CDR3 is made up of 15 amino acids. Germline loops: CDR1 MNHEY, CDR2 SVGEGT. The CDR3 loop reads CASSYLSEGTDTQYF. The CDR3 DNA reads as TGTGCCAGCAGTTACCTCTCGGAGGGCACAGATACGCAGTATTTT.

The chain employs TRBV7-4 and TRBJ1-1, with a tentative D call TRBD1 (5 bases). The CDR3 has 11 amino acids. CDR1 and CDR2 from the germline V gene are SGHVT and SQSDAQ. Deletions cut 11 bases from V and 6 bases from J, with 13 bases between. The DNA for the CDR3 is TGTGCCGGCGCCGGGGCCCCTGAAGCTTTCTTT. Encoded protein: CAGAGAPEAFF.

V usage is TRBV12-3 or TRBV12-4 and J usage is TRBJ2-3; possibly TRBD1 or TRBD2 for D (5 bases each). The CDR3 is made up of 12 amino acids. V was trimmed by 5 bases and J by 6 bases, leaving 9 bases between them. For the CDR3, the DNA is TGTGCCAGCAGTGGGGACGTCGATACGCAGTATTTT. This sequence encodes CASSGDVDTQYF.

The rearrangement joins TRBV7-2 to TRBJ1-2; D gene unclear. Germline V gives CDR1 SGHTA, CDR2 FQGNSA. There are 14 residues in the CDR3. V lost 1 base to trimming and J lost 1 base, with 7 bases between them. The CDR3 bases are TGTGCCAGCAGCTTAGTCAGGAATAACTATGGCTACACCTTC. Protein sequence: CASSLVRNNYGYTF.

This clonotype has more than one count but fewer than ten. This sequence joins TRBV7-9 and TRBJ1-6; D is uncertain. The CDR3 covers 18 residues. Germline CDR1 SEHNR, CDR2 FQNEAQ (reference sequence). Trimming stripped 2 bases from V and 1 base from J, with 15 bases between. The CDR3 is CASSLRPSSGSYNSPLHF. The CDR3, as DNA: TGTGCCAGCAGCTTACGACCCAGTTCGGGATCCTATAATTCACCCCTCCACTTT.

This clonotype appeared many times. This chain links TRBV7-2 with TRBJ2-7; 9 bases line up with TRBD2. V trimming: 5 bases; J trimming: 4 bases; junction bases outside the gene matches: 12. The V gene's germline CDR1 is SGHTA and CDR2 FQGNSA. The CDR3 totals 16 residues. The CDR3 spells CASSRASSGISYEQYF. CDR3 DNA: TGTGCCAGCAGCCGAGCCTCTAGCGGGATCTCTTACGAGCAGTACTTC.

This clonotype was seen only a few times. V is TRBV7-8 and J is TRBJ2-1; D is uncertain. CDR3 size: 15 residues. Germline lookup yields CDR1 SGHVS and CDR2 FQNEAQ. The V gene lost 1 base and the J gene lost 2 bases, with 9 bases spanning the gap. The CDR3 reads CASSLGSPTYNEQFF. The CDR3, as DNA: TGTGCCAGCAGCTTAGGGAGTCCTACCTACAATGAGCAGTTCTTC. The full variable domain, completed using reference TRBV7-8 and TRBJ2-1, is GAGVSQSPRYKVAKRGQDVALRCDPISGHVSLFWYQQALGQGPEFLTYFQNEAQLDKSGLPSDRFFAERPEGSVSTLKIQRTQQEDSAVYLCASSLGSPTYNEQFFGPGTRLTVL.

The rearrangement links TRBV7-2 to TRBJ2-7, with D possibly called TRBD1 or TRBD2 (5 bases each). Trimming left V 6 bases short and J 6 bases short, with 18 bases between. This CDR3 spans 14 amino acids. Germline V lookup: CDR1 SGHTA, CDR2 FQGNSA. CDR3 sequence (DNA): TGTGCCAGCAGGGGGGACCGGGGCCGGGGCGAGCAGTACTTC. This gives the protein CASRGDRGRGEQYF.

This clonotype has only a few counts. The rearrangement joins TRBV11-2 to TRBJ2-7; tentatively, D is TRBD1 (5 bases). Germline V gene data show CDR1 as SGHAT and CDR2 as FQNNGV. The CDR3 has 13 amino acids. Trimming shortened V by 3 bases and J by 4 bases, and 10 bases separated the two germline ends. The CDR3 is CASSFKGWYEQYF. The CDR3, as DNA: TGTGCCAGCAGCTTCAAGGGGTGGTACGAGCAGTACTTC.